This TCR beta chain is from a study of read filtering for tumor transcriptome and immune sequencing. Study details: The cohort had more than 16 men and approximately 15 women aged roughly 47 to 90, mean about 72 years. IR-seq gave about 3.5 to 11 million TCR reads per sample; RNA-seq gave roughly 75 to 1,300.

This clonotype was detected many times. This CDR3 has 13 amino acids. CDR1 is LNHDA, CDR2 SQIVND, per germline (reference sequence). The ends were cut back, 3 bases at V and 4 bases at J, with 6 bases in the middle. Molecular barcoded adaptors covering alpha/delta and beta/gamma chains were used on roughly 400 ng RNA. TCRdb recomputed calls from the reads with MiXCR, one row per CDR3 protein. In the table there are 65,000 or so distinct CDR3 sequences, around a fifth of which are singletons. This clonotype was sampled from a donor aged 40 or older with multiple myeloma. Sequencing used a population of CD138-negative cells sorted from bone marrow. The chain employs TRBV19 and TRBJ2-2, with D unresolved. The CDR3 loop reads CASSIDPTGELFF. The CDR3 DNA reads as TGTGCCAGTAGTATTGATCCCACCGGGGAGCTGTTTTTT.